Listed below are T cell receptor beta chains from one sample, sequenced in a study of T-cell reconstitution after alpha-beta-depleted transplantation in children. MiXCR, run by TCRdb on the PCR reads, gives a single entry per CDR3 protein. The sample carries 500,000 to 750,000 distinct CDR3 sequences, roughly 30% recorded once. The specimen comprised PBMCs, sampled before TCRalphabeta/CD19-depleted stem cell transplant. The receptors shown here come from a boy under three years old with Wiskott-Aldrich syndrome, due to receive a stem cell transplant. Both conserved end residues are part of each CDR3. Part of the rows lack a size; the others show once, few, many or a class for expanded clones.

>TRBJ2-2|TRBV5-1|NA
CASSTDRSGELFF
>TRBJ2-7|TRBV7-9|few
CASSKGQDYEQYF
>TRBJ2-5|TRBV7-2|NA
CASSPLAGGPGTQYF
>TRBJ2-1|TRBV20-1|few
CSAWGNEQFF
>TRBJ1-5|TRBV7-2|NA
CASSLLGRAGNQPQHF
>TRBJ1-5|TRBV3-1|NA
CTFCLLTGEGGNQPQHF
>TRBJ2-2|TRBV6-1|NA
CASSLGRGNAGELFF
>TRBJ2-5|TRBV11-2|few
CASSLSTGGLPETQYF
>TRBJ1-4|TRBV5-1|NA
CASSLAATAINEKLFF
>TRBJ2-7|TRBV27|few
CASSLVREKGNEQYF
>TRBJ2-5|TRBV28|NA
CASSLGQLSGETQYF
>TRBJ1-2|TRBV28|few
CASTSGTGDYGYTF
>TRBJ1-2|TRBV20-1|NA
CSARSHNRGYTF
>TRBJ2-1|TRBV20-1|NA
CSAPSASGRFNEQFF
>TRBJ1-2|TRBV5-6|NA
CASSLVIVGNYGYTF
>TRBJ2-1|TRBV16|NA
CASSRGGDREQFF
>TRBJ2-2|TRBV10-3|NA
CAISESGSQGPITGELFF
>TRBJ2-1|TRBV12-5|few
CASGLLAASYNEQFF
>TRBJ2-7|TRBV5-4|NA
CASSLYLGLTEGYEQYF
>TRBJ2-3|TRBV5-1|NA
CASSSIASGGTDTQYF
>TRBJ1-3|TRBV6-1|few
CASSEMGGNTIYF
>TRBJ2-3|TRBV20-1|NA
CSASDTGASSTDTQYF
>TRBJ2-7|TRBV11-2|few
CASSLIGPYSYEQYF
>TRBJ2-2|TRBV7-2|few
CASSLASREAGELFF
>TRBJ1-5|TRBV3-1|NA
CASSQGPGNQPQHF
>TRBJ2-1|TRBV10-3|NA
CAISAPGQGASEQFF
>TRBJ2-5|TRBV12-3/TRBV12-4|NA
CASSLAGIAETQYF
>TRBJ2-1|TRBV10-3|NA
CAISGTSGSSEQFF